This TCR beta chain was identified in a study of T-cell reconstitution after alpha-beta-depleted transplantation in children. Overall study findings and caveats: Expanded graft clones, several hundred of them, were reportedly the source of alpha-beta T cells about two months after transplant.

This clonotype was seen many times. Its antigen is unknown. Sequence at one end of the junction differs from germline and may be a read error. Preparation of the TCRbeta library involved a method that used unique molecular identifiers. TCRdb re-called the PCR reads with MiXCR, one entry per CDR3 protein. The table records some 830,000 distinct CDR3 sequences, about 15% of them present only once. CDR1 is SGHRS, CDR2 YFSETQ, per germline. The CDR3 runs to 13 residues. The V and J genes are TRBV5-1 and TRBJ1-1; 7 bases fit TRBD1. Sequences were derived from PBMCs, mostly from graft donor cells, sampled 360 days after TCRalphabeta/CD19-depleted stem cell transplant. The source of this sequence is a male patient younger than 18 who had a stem cell transplant for acute lymphoblastic leukemia, so the T cells may come from the graft donor. Here the CDR3 reads CASSFGTVTEVFF. CDR3 nucleotides: TGCGCCAGCAGCTTCGGGACAGTCACTGAAGTTTTCTTT. Filled out from reference TRBV5-1 and TRBJ1-1, the complete variable domain reads KAGVTQTPRYLIKTRGQQVTLSCSPISGHRSVSWYQQTPGQGLQFLFEYFSETQRNKGNFPGRFSGRQFSNSRSEMNVSTLELGDSALYLCASSFGTVTEVFFGQGTRLTVV.